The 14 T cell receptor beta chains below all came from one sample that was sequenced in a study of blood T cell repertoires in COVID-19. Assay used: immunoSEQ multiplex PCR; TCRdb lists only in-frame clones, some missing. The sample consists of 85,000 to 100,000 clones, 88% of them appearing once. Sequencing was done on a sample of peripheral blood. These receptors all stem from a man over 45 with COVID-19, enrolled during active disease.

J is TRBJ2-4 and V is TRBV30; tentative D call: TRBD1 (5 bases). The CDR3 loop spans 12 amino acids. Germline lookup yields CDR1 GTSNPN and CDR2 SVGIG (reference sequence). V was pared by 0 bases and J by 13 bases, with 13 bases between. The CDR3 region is CAWSVRVGVQYF. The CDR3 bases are TGTGCCTGGAGTGTACGGGTAGGGGTCCAGTACTTC.

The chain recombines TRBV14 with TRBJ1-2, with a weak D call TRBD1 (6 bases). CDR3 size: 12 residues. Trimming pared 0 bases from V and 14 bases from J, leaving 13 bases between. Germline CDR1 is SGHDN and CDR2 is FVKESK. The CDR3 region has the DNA TGTGCCAGCAGCCAAGAGCAGGGGACCAGGACCTTC. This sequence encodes CASSQEQGTRTF. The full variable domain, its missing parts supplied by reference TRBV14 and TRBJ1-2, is EAGVTQFPSHSVIEKGQTVTLRCDPISGHDNLYWYRRVMGKEIKFLLHFVKESKQDESGMPNNRFLAERTGGTYSTLKVQPAELEDSGVYFCASSQEQGTRTFGSGTRLTVV.

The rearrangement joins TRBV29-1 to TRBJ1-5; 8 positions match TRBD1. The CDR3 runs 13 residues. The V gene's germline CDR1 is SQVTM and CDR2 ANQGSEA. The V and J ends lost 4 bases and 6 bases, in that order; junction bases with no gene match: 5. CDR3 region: CSVGQGMTQPQHF. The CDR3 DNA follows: TGCAGCGTTGGACAGGGGATGACTCAGCCCCAGCATTTT.

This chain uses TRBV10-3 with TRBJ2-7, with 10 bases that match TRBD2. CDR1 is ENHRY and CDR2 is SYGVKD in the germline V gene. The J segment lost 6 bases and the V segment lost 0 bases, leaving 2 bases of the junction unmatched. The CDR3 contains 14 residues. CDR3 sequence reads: CAISESLAGVEQYF. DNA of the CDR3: TGTGCCATCAGTGAGTCGCTAGCGGGGGTCGAGCAGTACTTC.

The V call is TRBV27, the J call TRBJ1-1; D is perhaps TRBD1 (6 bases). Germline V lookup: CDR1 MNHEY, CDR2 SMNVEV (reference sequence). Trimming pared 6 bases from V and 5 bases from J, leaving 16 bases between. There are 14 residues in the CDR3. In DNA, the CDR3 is TGTGCCAGCAGGGCTACAGGGTTCTCAACTGAAGCTTTCTTT. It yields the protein CASRATGFSTEAFF.

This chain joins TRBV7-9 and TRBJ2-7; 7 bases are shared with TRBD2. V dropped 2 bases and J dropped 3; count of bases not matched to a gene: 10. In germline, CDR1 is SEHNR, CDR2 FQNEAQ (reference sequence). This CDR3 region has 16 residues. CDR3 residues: CASSLSYGGSLYEQYF. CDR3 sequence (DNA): TGTGCCAGCAGCTTATCATACGGGGGGAGTCTCTACGAGCAGTACTTC.

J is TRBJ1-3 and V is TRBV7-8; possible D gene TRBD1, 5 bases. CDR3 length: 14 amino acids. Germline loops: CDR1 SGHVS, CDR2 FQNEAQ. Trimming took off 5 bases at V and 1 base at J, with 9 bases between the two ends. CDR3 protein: CASSITGSGNTIYF. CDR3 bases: TGTGCCAGCAGCATTACAGGATCTGGAAACACCATATATTTT. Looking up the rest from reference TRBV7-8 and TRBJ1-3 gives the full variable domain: GAGVSQSPRYKVAKRGQDVALRCDPISGHVSLFWYQQALGQGPEFLTYFQNEAQLDKSGLPSDRFFAERPEGSVSTLKIQRTQQEDSAVYLCASSITGSGNTIYFGEGSWLTVV.

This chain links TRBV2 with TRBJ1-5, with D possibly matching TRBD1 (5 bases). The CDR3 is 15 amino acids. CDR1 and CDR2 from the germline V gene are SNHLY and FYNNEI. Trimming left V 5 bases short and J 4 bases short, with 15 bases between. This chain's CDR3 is CASSRDSQGNQPQHF. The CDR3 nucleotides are TGTGCCAGCAGTCGAGACAGCCAGGGAAATCAGCCCCAGCATTTT.

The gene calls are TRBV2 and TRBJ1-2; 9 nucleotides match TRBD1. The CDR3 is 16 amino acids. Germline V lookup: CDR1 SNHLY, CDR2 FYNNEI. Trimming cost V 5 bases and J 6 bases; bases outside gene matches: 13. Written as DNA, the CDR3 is TGTGCCAGCAGTAGAAACCGGGACAGGGATCCGCATGGCTACACCTTC. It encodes CASSRNRDRDPHGYTF.

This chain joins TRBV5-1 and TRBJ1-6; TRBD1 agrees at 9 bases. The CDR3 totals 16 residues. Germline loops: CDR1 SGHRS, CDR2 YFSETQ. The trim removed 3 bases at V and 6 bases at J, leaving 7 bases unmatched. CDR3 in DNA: TGCGCCAGCAGCTCCGCGGGACAGGGAGGTAATTCACCCCTCCACTTT. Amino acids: CASSSAGQGGNSPLHF.

This CDR3 is CASSQGARYGYTF. The DNA for the CDR3 is TGTGCCAGCAGCCAGGGGGCGAGGTATGGCTACACCTTC. This sequence joins TRBV6-2 or TRBV6-3 and TRBJ1-2; 8 bases align to TRBD1. The length of the CDR3 is 13 residues. Trimming cost V 6 bases and J 5 bases; bases outside gene matches: 5. The V gene's germline CDR1 is MNHEY and CDR2 SVGEGT.

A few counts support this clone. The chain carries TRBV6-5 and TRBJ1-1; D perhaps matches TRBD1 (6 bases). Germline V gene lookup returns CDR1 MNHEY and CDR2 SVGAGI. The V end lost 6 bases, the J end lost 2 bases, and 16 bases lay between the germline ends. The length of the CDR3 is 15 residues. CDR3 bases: TGTGCCAGCAGGCCGCCACAGGGTGGCAACACTGAAGCTTTCTTT. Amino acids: CASRPPQGGNTEAFF.

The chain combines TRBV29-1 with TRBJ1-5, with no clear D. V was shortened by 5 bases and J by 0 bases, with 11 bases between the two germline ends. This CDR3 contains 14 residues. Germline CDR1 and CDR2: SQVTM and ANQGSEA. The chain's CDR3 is CSVRTTNSNQPQHF. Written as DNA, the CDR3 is TGCAGCGTTCGAACAACAAATAGCAATCAGCCCCAGCATTTT.

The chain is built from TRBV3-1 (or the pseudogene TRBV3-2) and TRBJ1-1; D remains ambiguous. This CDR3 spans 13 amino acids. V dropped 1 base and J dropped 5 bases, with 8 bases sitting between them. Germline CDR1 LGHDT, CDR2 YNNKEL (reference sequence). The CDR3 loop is CASSQAERTEAFF. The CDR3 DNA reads TGTGCCAGCAGCCAAGCGGAGAGGACTGAAGCTTTCTTT.